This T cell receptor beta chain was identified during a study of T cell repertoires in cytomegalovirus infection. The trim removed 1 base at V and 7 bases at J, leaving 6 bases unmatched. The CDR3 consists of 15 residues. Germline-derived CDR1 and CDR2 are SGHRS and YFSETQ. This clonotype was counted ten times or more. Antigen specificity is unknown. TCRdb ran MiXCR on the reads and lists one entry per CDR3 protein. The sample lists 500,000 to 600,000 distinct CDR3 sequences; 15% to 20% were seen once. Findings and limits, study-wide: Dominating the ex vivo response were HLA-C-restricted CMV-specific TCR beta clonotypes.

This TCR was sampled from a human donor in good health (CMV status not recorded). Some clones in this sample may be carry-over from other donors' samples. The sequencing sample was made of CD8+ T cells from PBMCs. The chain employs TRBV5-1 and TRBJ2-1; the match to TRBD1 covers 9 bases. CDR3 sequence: CASSLLGQGNNEQFF. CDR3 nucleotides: TGCGCCAGCAGCTTGTTGGGACAGGGAAATAATGAGCAGTTCTTC.